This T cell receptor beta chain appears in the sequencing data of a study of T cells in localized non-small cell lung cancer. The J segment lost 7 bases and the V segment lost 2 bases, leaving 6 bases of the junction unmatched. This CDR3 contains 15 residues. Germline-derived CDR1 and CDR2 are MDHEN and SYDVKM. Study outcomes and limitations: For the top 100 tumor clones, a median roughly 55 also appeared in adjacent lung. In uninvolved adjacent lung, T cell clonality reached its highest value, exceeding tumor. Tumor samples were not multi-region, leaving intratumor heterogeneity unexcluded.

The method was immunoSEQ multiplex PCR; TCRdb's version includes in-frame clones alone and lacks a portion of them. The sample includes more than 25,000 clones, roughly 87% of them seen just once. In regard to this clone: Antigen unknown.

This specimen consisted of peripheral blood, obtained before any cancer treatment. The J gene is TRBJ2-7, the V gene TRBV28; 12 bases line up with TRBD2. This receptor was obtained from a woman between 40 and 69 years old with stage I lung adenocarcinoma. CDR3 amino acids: CASSLLAGGPWEQYF. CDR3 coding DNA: TGTGCCAGCAGTTTACTAGCGGGAGGGCCTTGGGAGCAGTACTTC.